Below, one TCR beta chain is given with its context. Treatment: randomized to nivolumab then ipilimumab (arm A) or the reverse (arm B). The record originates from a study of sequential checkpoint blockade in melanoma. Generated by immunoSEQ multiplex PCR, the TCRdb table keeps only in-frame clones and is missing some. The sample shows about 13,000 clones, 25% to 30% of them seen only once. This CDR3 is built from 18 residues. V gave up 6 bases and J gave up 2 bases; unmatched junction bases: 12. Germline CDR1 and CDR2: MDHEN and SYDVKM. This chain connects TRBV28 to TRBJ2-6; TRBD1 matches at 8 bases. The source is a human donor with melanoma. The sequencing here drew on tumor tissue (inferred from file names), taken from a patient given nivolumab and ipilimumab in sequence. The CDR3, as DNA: TGTGCCAGCAGCTTGAGGACAGGGAACCCCGCTGGGGCCAACGTCCTGACTTTC. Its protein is CASSLRTGNPAGANVLTF.